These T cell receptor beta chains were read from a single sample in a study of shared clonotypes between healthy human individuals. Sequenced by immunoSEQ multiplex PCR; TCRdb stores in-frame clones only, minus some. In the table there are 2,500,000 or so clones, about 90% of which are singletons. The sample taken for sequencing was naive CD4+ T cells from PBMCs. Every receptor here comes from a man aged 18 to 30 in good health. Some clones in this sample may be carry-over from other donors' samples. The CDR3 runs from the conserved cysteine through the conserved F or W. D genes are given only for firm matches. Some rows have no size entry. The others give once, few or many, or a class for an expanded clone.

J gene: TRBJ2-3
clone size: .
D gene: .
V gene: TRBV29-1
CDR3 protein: CSGRLGSTDTQYF
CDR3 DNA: TGCAGCGGGAGGTTAGGGAGCACAGATACGCAGTATTTT

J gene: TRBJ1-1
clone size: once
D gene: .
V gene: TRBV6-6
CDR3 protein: CASSYWTRGEAFF
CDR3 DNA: TGTGCCAGCAGTTACTGGACGCGGGGTGAAGCTTTCTTT

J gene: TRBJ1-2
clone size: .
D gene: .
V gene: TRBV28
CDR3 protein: CASSYPQGYGYTF
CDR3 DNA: TGTGCCAGCAGTTACCCTCAGGGGTATGGCTACACCTTC

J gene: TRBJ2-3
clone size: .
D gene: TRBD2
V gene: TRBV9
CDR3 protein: CASSVPAGGTDTQYF
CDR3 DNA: TGTGCCAGCAGCGTACCAGCGGGGGGCACAGATACGCAGTATTTT

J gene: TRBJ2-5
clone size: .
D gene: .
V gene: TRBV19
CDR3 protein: CASSIGGDRGETQYF
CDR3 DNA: TGTGCCAGTAGTATAGGGGGGGATAGGGGAGAGACCCAGTACTTC

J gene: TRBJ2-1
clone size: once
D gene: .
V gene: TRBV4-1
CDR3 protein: CASSQDGWRGDNEQFF
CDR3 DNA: TGCGCCAGCAGCCAAGATGGGTGGCGGGGTGACAATGAGCAGTTCTTC

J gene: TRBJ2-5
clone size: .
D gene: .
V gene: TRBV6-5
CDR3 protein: CASRRTVQETQYF
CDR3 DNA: TGTGCCAGCAGACGGACAGTCCAAGAGACCCAGTACTTC

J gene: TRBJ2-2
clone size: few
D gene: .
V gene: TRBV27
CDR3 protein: CASSFTAGFGGELFF
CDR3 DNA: TGTGCCAGCAGTTTTACGGCGGGGTTCGGCGGGGAGCTGTTTTTT

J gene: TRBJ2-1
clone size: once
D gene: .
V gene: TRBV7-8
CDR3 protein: CASSLTGSNEQFF
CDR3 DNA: TGTGCCAGCAGCTTAACAGGGTCCAATGAGCAGTTCTTC

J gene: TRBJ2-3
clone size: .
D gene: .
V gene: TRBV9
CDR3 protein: CASSEHPGHNTDTQYF
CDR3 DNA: TGTGCCAGCAGCGAGCACCCAGGGCATAACACAGATACGCAGTATTTT

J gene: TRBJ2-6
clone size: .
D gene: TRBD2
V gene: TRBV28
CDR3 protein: CASKRTGGRPGANVLTF
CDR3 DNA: TGTGCCAGCAAACGCACGGGGGGTCGCCCTGGGGCCAACGTCCTGACTTTC

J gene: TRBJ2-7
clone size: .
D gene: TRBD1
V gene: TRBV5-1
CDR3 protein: CASSLAAGQGREQYF
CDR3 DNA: TGCGCCAGCAGCTTGGCCGCGGGACAGGGGAGGGAGCAGTACTTC

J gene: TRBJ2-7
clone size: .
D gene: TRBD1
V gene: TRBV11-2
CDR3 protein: CARGTDPPEQYF
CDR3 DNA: TGTGCCAGGGGGACAGATCCTCCCGAGCAGTACTTC

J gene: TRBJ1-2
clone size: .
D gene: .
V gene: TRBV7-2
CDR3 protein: CASTLSLTVPNYGYTF
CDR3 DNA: TGTGCCAGCACCCTATCCTTAACCGTCCCTAACTATGGCTACACCTTC

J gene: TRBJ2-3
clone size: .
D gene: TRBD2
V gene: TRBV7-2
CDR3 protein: CASSLGASGRTDTQYF
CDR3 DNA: TGTGCCAGCAGCTTAGGTGCTAGCGGCCGCACAGATACGCAGTATTTT

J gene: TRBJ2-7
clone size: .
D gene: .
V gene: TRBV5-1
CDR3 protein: CASSPGPDRLIYEQYF
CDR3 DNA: TGCGCCAGCAGCCCGGGGCCAGATCGGTTAATCTACGAGCAGTACTTC

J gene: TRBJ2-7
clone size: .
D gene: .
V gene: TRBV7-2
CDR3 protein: CASSLAIGAYEQYF
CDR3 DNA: TGTGCCAGCAGCTTAGCCATAGGAGCCTACGAGCAGTACTTC

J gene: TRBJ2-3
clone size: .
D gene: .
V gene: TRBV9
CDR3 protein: CASSVDTLIQTQYF
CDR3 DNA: TGTGCCAGCAGCGTAGACACCCTGATTCAAACGCAGTATTTT

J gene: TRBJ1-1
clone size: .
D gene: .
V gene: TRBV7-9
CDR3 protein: CASSPSDRQAFF
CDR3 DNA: TGTGCCAGCTCTCCCAGCGACAGGCAAGCTTTCTTT

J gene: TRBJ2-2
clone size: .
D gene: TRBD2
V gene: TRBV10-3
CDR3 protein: CAISEALAGGTGELFF
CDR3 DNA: TGTGCCATCAGTGAGGCGCTAGCGGGAGGAACCGGGGAGCTGTTTTTT

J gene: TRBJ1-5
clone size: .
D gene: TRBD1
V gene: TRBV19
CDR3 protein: CASSPGQRNHNQPQHF
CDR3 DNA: TGTGCCAGTAGTCCGGGACAGCGGAACCACAATCAGCCCCAGCATTTT

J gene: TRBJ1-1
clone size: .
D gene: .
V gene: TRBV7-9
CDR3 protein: CASRTIQSTEAFF
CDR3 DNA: TGTGCCAGCAGGACAATTCAGAGCACTGAAGCTTTCTTT

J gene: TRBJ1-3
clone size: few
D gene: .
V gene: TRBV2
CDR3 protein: CASRDGNTIYF
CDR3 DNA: TGTGCCAGCAGGGACGGAAACACCATATATTTT

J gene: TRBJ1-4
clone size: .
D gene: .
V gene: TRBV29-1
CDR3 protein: CSVGWRTNEKLFF
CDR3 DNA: TGCAGCGTTGGTTGGAGGACTAATGAAAAACTGTTTTTT

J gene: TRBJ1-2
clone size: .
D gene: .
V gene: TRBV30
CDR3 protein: CAWSVVSGGRGGYTF
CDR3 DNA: TGTGCCTGGAGTGTAGTAAGTGGCGGGCGCGGTGGCTACACCTTC

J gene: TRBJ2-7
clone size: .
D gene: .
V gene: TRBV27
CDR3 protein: CASRGDSLAYEQYF
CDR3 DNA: TGTGCCAGCAGGGGCGACAGCCTCGCCTACGAGCAGTACTTC

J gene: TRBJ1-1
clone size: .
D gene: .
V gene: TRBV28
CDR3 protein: CASSLWDPFLGVTEAFF
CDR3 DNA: TGTGCCAGCAGTTTATGGGACCCCTTCCTAGGGGTAACTGAAGCTTTCTTT

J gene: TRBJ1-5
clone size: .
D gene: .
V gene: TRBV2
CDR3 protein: CASSWSDSNQPQHF
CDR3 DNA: TGTGCCAGCAGTTGGAGCGATAGCAATCAGCCCCAGCATTTT

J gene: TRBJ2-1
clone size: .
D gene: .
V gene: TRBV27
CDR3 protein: CASSTPGRGGYNEQFF
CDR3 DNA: TGTGCCAGCAGTACTCCGGGGAGGGGGGGCTACAATGAGCAGTTCTTC

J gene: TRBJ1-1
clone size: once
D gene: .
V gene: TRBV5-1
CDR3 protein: CASRRDDAMNTEAFF
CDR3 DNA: TGCGCCAGCAGGAGAGACGACGCAATGAACACTGAAGCTTTCTTT

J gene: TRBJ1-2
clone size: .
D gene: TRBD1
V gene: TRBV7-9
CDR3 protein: CASSQTGGNGYTF
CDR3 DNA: TGTGCCAGCAGCCAAACAGGGGGCAATGGCTACACCTTC

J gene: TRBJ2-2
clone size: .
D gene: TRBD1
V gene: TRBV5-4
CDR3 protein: CASSLVRGLSTGELFF
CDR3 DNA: TGTGCCAGCAGCTTGGTCAGGGGGCTGAGCACCGGGGAGCTGTTTTTT

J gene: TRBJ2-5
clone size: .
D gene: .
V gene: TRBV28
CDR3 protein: CASSLLGGGQETQYF
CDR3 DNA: TGTGCCAGCAGTTTATTAGGGGGAGGGCAAGAGACCCAGTACTTC

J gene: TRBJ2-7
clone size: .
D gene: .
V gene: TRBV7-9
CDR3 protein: CASSLALAAGEYF
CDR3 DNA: TGTGCCAGCAGCTTAGCGCTGGCAGCAGGGGAGTACTTC

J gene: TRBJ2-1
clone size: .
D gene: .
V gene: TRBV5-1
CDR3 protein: CASSLGLGGYYNEQFF
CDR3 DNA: TGCGCCAGCAGCTTGGGACTGGGGGGTTATTACAATGAGCAGTTCTTC

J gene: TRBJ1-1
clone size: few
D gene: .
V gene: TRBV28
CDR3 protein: CASSDLNTEAFF
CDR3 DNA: TGTGCCAGCTCGGATCTGAACACTGAAGCTTTCTTT

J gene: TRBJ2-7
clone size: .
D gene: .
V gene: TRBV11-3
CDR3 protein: CASAGSNYEQYF
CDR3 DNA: TGTGCCAGCGCCGGGTCCAACTACGAGCAGTACTTC

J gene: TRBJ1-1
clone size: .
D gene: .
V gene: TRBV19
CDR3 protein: CASSIRQGNTEAFF
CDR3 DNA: TGTGCCAGTAGTATCCGGCAGGGGAACACTGAAGCTTTCTTT

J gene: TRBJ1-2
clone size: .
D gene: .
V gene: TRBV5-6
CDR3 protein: CASSFGPLRVETF
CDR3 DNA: TGTGCCAGCAGCTTCGGTCCCCTACGGGTGGAGACCTTC

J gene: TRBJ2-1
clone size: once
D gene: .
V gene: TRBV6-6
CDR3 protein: CASSYSWVNEQFF
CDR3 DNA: TGTGCCAGCAGTTACTCGTGGGTCAATGAGCAGTTCTTC

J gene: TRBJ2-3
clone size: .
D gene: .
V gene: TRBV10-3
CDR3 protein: CAISAGAVKSTDTQYF
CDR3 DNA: TGTGCCATCAGTGCCGGTGCCGTGAAGAGCACAGATACGCAGTATTTT

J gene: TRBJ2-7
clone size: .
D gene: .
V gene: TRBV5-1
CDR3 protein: CASSFGGRQGLGEQYF
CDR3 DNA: TGCGCCAGCAGCTTTGGGGGGCGACAGGGCTTGGGCGAGCAGTACTTC

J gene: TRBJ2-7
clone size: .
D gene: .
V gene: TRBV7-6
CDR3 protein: CASSLEAVKSSYEQYF
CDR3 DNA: TGTGCCAGCAGCTTAGAGGCTGTCAAAAGCTCCTACGAGCAGTACTTC

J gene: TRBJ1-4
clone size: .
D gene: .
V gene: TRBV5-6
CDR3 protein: CASSSRRDHNEKLFF
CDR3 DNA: TGTGCCAGCAGCTCCCGTAGGGATCATAATGAAAAACTGTTTTTT

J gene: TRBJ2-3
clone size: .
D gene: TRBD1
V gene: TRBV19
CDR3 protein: CASSMGTGVADTQYF
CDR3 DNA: TGTGCCAGTAGTATGGGGACAGGGGTGGCAGATACGCAGTATTTT

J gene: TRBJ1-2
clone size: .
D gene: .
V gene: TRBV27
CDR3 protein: CASSSVGLESAYGYTF
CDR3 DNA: TGTGCCAGCAGTTCTGTGGGGCTGGAGTCTGCCTATGGCTACACCTTC

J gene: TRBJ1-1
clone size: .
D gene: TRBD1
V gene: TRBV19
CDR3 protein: CASSMGTGWGTEAFF
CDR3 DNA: TGTGCCAGTAGTATGGGGACAGGGTGGGGCACTGAAGCTTTCTTT

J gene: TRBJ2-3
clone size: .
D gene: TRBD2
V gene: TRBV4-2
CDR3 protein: CASSPLPASGSTDTQYF
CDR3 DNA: TGTGCCAGCAGCCCTCTCCCGGCTAGCGGGAGCACAGATACGCAGTATTTT

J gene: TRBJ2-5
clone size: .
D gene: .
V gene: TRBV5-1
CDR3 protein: CASSPDWSETQYF
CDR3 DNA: TGCGCCAGCAGCCCCGACTGGTCAGAGACCCAGTACTTC

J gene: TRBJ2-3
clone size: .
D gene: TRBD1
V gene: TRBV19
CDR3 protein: CASSIRGQSRGGERDTQYF
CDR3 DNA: TGTGCCAGTAGTATAAGGGGACAGTCCCGAGGGGGCGAAAGAGATACGCAGTATTTT

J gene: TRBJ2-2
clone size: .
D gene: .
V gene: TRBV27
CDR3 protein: CASSESGELFF
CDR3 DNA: TGTGCCAGCAGTGAATCCGGGGAGCTGTTTTTT

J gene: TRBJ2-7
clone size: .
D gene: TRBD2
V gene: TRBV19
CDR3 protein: CASSISGGGTYEQYF
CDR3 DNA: TGTGCCAGTAGTATATCTGGCGGGGGGACCTACGAGCAGTACTTC

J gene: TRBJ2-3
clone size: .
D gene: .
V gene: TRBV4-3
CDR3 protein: CASSQDVKNTQYF
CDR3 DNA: TGCGCCAGCAGCCAAGACGTAAAGAATACGCAGTATTTT

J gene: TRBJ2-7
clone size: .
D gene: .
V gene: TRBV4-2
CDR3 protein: CASSQDMTENSYEQYF
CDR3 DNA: TGTGCCAGCAGCCAAGATATGACGGAGAACTCCTACGAGCAGTACTTC

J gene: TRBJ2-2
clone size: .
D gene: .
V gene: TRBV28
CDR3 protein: CASRPHTGELFF
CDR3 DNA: TGTGCCAGCAGGCCTCACACCGGGGAGCTGTTTTTT